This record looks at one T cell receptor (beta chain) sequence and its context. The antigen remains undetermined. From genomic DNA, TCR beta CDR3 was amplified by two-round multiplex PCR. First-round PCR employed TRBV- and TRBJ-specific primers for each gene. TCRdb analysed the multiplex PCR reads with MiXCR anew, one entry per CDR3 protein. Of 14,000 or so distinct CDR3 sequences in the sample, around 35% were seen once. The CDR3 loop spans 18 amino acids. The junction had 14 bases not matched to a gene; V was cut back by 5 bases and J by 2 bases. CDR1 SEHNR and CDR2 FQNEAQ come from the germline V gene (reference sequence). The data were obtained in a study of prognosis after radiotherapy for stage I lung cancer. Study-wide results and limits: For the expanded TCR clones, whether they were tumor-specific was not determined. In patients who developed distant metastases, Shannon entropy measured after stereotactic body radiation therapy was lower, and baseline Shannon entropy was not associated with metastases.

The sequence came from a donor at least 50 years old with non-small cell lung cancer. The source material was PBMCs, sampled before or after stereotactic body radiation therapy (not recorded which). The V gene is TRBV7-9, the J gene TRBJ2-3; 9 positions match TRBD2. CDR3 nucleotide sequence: TGTGCCAGCAGCCTGGGGACTAGCCGGGGCCGTATCACAGATACGCAGTATTTT. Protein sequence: CASSLGTSRGRITDTQYF.